Here is one T cell receptor beta chain with its context. Germline CDR1 is LNHDA and CDR2 is SQIVND (reference sequence). V lost 5 bases to trimming and J lost 5 bases, with 13 bases between them. CDR3 length equals 14 residues. Sample-barcoded 5' priming and a J-beta primer mix drove a second PCR of roughly 6 to 12 cycles. TCRdb reanalysed the 5' RACE reads using MiXCR and keeps one entry per CDR3 protein. The sample has 760,000 or so distinct CDR3 sequences, roughly 25% seen once. Donors were healthy Caucasian individuals from Russia aged roughly 6 to 95. The data are from a study of blood T cells in healthy people across ages. These data are also associated with another study on T cells of mothers and their children.

The TCR originated in a boy aged 5-17 years in good health. This sequence joins TRBV19 and TRBJ2-1; unclear D gene. The specimen sequenced was blood. Written as DNA, the CDR3 is TGTGCCAGTAGTCCGTACTCGACTGACAATGAGCAGTTCTTC. It is translated as CASSPYSTDNEQFF.